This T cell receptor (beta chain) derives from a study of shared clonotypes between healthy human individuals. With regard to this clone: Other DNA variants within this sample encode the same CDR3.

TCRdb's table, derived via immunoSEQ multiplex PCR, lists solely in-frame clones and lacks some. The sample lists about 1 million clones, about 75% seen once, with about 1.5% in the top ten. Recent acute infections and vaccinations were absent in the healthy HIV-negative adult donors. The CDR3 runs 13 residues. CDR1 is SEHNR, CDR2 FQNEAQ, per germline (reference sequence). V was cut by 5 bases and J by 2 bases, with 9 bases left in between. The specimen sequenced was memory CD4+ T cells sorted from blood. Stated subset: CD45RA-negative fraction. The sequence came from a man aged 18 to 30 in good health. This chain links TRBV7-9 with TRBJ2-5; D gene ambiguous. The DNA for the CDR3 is TGTGCCAGCAGCGGGCAAGGACAAGAGACCCAGTACTTC. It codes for CASSGQGQETQYF.